This T cell receptor beta chain was captured in a study of graft-versus-host responses after intestinal transplantation. Study as a whole: Transplants were multivisceral, liver-intestinal, or isolated intestinal. Once they had received anti-thymocyte globulin induction, all recipients took tacrolimus and steroids for two to three years. Study-wide points: There were GvH clones found in recipient marrow, and some of them appeared first in ileum or blood.

The repertoire was sequenced with immunoSEQ multiplex PCR; TCRdb's copy has only in-frame clones and lacks some. The data hold 90,000 to 130,000 clones, with 90% to 95% observed a single time. The CDR3 covers 16 residues. Trimming pared 0 bases from V and 1 base from J, leaving 12 bases between. CDR1 is LNHNV, CDR2 YYDKDF, per germline (reference sequence). To note about this clone: The antigen is unknown.

The origin of this receptor is a human donor who received an intestinal transplant. The material sequenced was unstimulated CD8+ T cells sorted from spleen or lymph node cells, taken before intestinal transplant. J is TRBJ1-1 and V is TRBV15, with D perhaps matching TRBD1 (6 bases). This chain's CDR3 is CATSRDQRTANTEAFF. The CDR3 bases are TGTGCCACCAGCAGAGATCAGAGGACAGCGAACACTGAAGCTTTCTTT.